These 2 T cell receptor beta chains originate from one sample sequenced in a study of OX40 agonist ivuxolimab in advanced cancers. Sequencing used immunoSEQ multiplex PCR; TCRdb keeps in-frame clones, though not all of them. The sample holds about 46,000 clones, around 90% seen once. Material: CD4+ or CD8+ T cells sorted from blood, obtained in a trial of the OX40 agonist ivuxolimab. The receptors stem from an adult with an advanced solid tumor such as melanoma, head and neck, liver or kidney cancer.

The V and J genes are TRBV9 and TRBJ2-4; a weak D match, TRBD1 (5 bases). The CDR3 covers 14 residues. CDR1 SGDLS and CDR2 YYNGEE come from the germline V gene. V shed 5 bases and J shed 0 bases, with 9 bases lying between them. CDR3 in amino acids: CASRAGLAKNIQYF. CDR3 sequence (DNA): TGTGCCAGCAGAGCAGGGCTAGCCAAAAACATTCAGTACTTC.

The V call is TRBV11-3, the J call TRBJ1-1, with 8 bases aligning to TRBD1. This CDR3 has 16 amino acids. CDR1 is SGHNT, CDR2 YENEEA, per germline. The junction had 14 bases not matched to a gene; V was cut back by 5 bases and J by 6 bases. The CDR3 DNA sequence: TGTGCCAGCAGCCCGACAGGGGTTAAGGGTAGCGCTGAAGCTTTCTTT. Its translation: CASSPTGVKGSAEAFF.